Included here is one T cell receptor (beta chain) sequence, with context. Investigators reverse transcribed all isolated RNA, so they sequenced expressed TCRB transcripts. Assay: immunoSEQ multiplex PCR; the TCRdb copy retains only in-frame clones and omits some. The data hold 400,000 to 550,000 clones, with 10% to 12% observed a single time. The source of the sample is a study of beta chain features in type 1 diabetes. CDR3 length: 15 amino acids. Deletions cut 4 bases from V and 3 bases from J, with 16 bases between. CDR1 and CDR2 (germline): SGHRS, YFSETQ. This TCR came from a woman aged 18-30 years in good health. The J gene is TRBJ2-5, the V gene TRBV5-1; no clear D. The sample taken for sequencing was naive CD4+ T cells from blood. In DNA, the CDR3 is TGCGCCAGCAGCGACCTTGGGCTTTCGGAAGAGACCCAGTACTTC. Protein product: CASSDLGLSEETQYF.